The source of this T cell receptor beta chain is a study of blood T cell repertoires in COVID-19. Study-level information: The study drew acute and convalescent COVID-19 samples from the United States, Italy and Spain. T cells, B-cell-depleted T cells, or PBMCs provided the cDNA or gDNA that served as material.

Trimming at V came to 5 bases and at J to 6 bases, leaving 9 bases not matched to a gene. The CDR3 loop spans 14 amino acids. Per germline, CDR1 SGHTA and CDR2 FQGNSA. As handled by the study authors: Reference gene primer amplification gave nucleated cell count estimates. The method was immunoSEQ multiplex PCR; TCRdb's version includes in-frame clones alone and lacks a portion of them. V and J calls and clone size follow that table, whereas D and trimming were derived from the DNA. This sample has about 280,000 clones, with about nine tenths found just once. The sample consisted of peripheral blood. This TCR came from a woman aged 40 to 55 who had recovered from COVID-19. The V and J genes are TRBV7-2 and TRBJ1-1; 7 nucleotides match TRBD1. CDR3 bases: TGTGCCAGCAGCCTAAAAACAGGGGAGGCTGAAGCTTTCTTT. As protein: CASSLKTGEAEAFF. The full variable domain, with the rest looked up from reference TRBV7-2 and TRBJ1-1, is GAGVSQSPSNKVTEKGKDVELRCDPISGHTALYWYRQSLGQGLEFLIYFQGNSAPDKSGLPSDRFSAERTGGSVSTLTIQRTQQEDSAVYLCASSLKTGEAEAFFGQGTRLTVV.